This TCR beta chain was observed in a study of blood T cell repertoires in COVID-19. Study at large: Researchers got acute and convalescent COVID-19 samples from the United States, Italy and Spain.

CDR1 and CDR2 from the germline V gene are SGHTA and FQGNSA. Trimming left V 1 base short and J 0 bases short, with 16 bases between. This CDR3 has 19 amino acids. For recovered donors of Cohort 3, there were two negative PCRs, clearance, or symptom resolution. The protocol was immunoSEQ multiplex PCR, while the TCRdb copy is restricted to in-frame clones and leaves out a portion. The top ten hold approximately 1% of the sample, which has around 290,000 clones, roughly 90% seen once. The chain combines TRBV7-2 with TRBJ1-6; D gene ambiguous. The sequencing input was PBMCs or T cells enriched from blood (not recorded which). The sequence came from a woman between 25 and 40 years old who had recovered from COVID-19. The CDR3 loop reads CASSLVGGVGSSYNSPLHF. DNA of the CDR3: TGTGCCAGCAGCTTAGTTGGTGGGGTCGGGAGCTCCTATAATTCACCCCTCCACTTT.